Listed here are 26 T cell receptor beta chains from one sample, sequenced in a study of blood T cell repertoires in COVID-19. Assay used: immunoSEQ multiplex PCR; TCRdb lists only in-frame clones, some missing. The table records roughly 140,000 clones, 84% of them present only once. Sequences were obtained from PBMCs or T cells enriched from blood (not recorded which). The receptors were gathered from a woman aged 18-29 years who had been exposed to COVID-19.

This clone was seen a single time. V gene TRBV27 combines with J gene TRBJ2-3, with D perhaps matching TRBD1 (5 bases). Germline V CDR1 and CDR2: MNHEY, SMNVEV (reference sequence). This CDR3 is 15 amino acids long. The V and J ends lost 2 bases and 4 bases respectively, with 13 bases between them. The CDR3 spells CASSLGQGKPDTQYF. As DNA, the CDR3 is TGTGCCAGCAGTTTAGGGCAGGGTAAGCCAGATACGCAGTATTTT.

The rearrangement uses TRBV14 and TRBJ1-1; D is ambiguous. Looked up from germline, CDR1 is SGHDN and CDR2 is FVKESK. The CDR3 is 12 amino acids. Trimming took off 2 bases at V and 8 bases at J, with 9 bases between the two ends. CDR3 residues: CASSQLGLEAFF. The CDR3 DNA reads TGTGCCAGCAGCCAACTAGGATTGGAAGCTTTCTTT.

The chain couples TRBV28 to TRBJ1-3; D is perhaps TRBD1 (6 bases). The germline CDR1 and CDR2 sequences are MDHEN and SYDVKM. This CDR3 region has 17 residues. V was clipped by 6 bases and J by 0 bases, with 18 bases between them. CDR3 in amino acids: CASRIRTELVSGNTIYF. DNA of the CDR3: TGTGCCAGCAGAATTAGGACAGAACTGGTCTCTGGAAACACCATATATTTT.

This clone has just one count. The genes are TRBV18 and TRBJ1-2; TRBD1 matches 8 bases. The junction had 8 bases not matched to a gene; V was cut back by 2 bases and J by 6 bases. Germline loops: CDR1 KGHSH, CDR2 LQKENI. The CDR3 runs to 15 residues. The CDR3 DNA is TGTGCCAGCTCACCATTACAGGGGGTAGAGGATGGCTACACCTTC. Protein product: CASSPLQGVEDGYTF.

Here the CDR3 reads CATGTGTYEQYF. CDR3 nucleotide sequence: TGTGCCACCGGGACAGGGACCTACGAGCAGTACTTC. The rearrangement links TRBV7-2 to TRBJ2-7, with 9 bases identical to TRBD1. CDR1 SGHTA and CDR2 FQGNSA come from the germline V gene. Trimming cost V 10 bases and J 2 bases; bases outside gene matches: 3. This CDR3 has 12 residues.

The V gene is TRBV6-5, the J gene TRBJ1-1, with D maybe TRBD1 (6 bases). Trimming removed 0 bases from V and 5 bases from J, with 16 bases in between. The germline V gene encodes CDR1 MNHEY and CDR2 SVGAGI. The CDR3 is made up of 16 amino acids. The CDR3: CASSYSPGGRRTEAFF. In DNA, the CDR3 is TGTGCCAGCAGTTACTCTCCGGGGGGGCGACGAACTGAAGCTTTCTTT.

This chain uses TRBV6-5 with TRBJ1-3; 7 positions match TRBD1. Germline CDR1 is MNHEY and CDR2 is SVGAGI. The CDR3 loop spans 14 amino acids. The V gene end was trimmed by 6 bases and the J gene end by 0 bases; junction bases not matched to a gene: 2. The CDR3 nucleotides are TGTGCCAGCAGGACAGGGAACTCTGGAAACACCATATATTTT. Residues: CASRTGNSGNTIYF.

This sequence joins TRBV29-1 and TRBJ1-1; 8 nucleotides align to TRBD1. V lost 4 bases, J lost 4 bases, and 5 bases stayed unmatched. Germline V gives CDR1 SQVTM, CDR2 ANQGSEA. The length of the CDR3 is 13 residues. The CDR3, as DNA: TGCAGCGTTGGGACAGGGAAGAGCACTGAAGCTTTCTTT. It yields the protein CSVGTGKSTEAFF. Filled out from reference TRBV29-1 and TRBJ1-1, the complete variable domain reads SAVISQKPSRDICQRGTSLTIQCQVDSQVTMMFWYRQQPGQSLTLIATANQGSEATYESGFVIDKFPISRPNLTFSTLTVSNMSPEDSSIYLCSVGTGKSTEAFFGQGTRLTVV.

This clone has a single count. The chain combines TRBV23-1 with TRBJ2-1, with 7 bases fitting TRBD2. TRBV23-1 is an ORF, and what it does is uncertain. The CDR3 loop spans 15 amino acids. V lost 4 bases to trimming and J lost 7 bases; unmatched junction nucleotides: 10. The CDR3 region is CASSPNRGTTNEQFF. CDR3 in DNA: TGCGCCAGCAGTCCCAATCGAGGGACTACGAATGAGCAGTTCTTC.

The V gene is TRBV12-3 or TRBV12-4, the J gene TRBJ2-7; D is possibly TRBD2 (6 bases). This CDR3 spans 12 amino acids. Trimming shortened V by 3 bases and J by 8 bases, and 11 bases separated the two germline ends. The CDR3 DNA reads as TGTGCCAGCAGTTTGGAGGGGACGAAGCAGTACTTC. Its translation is CASSLEGTKQYF.

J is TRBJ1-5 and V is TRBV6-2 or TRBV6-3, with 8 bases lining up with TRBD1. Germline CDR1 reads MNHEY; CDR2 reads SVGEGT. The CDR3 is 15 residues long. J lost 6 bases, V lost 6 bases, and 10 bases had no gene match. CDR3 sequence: CASSLDRGLGQPQHF. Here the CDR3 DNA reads TGTGCCAGCAGCCTCGACAGGGGATTAGGTCAGCCCCAGCATTTT.

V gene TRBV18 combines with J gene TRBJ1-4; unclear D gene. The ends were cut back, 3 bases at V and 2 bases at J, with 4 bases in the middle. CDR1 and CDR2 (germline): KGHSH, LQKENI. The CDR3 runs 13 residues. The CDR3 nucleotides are TGTGCCAGCTCACCGGGCACTAATGAAAAACTGTTTTTT. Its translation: CASSPGTNEKLFF.

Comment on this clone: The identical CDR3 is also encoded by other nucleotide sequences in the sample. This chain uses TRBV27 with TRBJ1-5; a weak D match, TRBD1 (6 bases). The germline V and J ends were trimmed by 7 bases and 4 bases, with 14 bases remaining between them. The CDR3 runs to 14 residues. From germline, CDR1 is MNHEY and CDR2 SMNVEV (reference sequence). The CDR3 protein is CASKGERGNQPQHF. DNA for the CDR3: TGTGCCAGCAAGGGCGAGAGGGGGAATCAGCCCCAGCATTTT.

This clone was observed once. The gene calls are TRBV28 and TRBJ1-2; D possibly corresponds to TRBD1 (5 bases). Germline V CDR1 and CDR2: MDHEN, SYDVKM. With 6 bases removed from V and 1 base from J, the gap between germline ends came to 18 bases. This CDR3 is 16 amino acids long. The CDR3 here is CASRLYGGTINYGYTF. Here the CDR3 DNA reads TGTGCCAGCAGACTGTACGGGGGGACTATTAACTATGGCTACACCTTC.

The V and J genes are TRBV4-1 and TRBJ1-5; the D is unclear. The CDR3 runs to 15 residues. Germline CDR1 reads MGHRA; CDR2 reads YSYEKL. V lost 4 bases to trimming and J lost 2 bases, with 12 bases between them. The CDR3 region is CASSPRDMGNQPQHF. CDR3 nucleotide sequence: TGCGCCAGCAGCCCGAGGGATATGGGCAATCAGCCCCAGCATTTT.

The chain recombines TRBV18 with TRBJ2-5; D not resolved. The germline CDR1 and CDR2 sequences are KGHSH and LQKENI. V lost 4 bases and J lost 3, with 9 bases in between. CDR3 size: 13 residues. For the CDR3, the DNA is TGTGCCAGCTCACAGGCGGATGAAGAGACCCAGTACTTC. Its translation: CASSQADEETQYF.

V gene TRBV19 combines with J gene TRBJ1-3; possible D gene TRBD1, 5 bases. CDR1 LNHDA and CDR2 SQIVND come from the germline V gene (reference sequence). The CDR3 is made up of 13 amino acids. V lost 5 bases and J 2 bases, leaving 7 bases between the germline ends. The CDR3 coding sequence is TGTGCCAGTAGTGGACACCCTGGAAACACCATATATTTT. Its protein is CASSGHPGNTIYF.

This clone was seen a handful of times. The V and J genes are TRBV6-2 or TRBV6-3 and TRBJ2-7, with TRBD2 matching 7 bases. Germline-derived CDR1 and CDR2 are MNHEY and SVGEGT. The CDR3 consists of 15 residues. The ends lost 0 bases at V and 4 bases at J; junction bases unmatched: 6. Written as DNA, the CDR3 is TGTGCCAGCAGTTACTCGGCGGGAGCGTCTTACGAGCAGTACTTC. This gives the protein CASSYSAGASYEQYF.

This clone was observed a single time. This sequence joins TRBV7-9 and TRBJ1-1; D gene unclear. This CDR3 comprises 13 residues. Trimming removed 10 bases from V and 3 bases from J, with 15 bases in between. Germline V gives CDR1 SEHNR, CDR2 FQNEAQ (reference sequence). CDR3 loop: CAKLGGRDTEAFF. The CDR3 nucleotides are TGTGCCAAACTGGGAGGGAGGGACACTGAAGCTTTCTTT.

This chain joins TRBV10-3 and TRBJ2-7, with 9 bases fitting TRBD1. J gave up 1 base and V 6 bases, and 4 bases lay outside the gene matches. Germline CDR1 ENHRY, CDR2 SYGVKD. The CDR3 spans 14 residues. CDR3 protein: CAISSGTGSYEQYF. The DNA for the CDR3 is TGTGCCATCAGCTCCGGGACAGGGTCCTACGAGCAGTACTTC.

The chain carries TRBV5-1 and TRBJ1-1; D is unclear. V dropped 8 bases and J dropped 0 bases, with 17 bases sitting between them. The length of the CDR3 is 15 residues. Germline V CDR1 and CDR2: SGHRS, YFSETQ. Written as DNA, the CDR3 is TGCGCCAGTAGTTACGGTCCAGGCATGAACACTGAAGCTTTCTTT. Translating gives CASSYGPGMNTEAFF. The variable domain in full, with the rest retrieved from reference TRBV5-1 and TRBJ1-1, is KAGVTQTPRYLIKTRGQQVTLSCSPISGHRSVSWYQQTPGQGLQFLFEYFSETQRNKGNFPGRFSGRQFSNSRSEMNVSTLELGDSALYLCASSYGPGMNTEAFFGQGTRLTVV.

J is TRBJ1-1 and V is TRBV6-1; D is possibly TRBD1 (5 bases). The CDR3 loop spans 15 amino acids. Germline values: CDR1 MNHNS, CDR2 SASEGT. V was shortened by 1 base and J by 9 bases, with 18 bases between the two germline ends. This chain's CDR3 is CASSEEVYRQVQAFF. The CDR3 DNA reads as TGTGCCAGCAGTGAAGAGGTATACAGGCAGGTGCAAGCTTTCTTT.

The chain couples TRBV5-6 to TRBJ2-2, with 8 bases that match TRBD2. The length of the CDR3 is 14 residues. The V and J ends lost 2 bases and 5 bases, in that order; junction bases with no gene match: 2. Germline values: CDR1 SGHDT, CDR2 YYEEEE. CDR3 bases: TGTGCCAGCAGCTTTTCTAGCGGGACCGGGGAGCTGTTTTTT. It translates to CASSFSSGTGELFF.

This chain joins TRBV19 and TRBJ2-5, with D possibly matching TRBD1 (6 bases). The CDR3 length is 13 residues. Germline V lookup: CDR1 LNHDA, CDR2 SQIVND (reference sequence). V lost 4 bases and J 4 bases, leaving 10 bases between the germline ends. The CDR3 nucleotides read TGTGCCAGTAGTAGGACAGCTTTAGAGACCCAGTACTTC. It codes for CASSRTALETQYF.

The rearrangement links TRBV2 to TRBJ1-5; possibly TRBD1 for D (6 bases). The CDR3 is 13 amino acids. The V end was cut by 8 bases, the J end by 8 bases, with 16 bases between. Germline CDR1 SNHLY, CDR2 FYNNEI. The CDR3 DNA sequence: TGTGCCAGCGGGGGGGACACCTTAGAGCCCCAGCATTTT. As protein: CASGGDTLEPQHF.

CDR3 sequence (DNA): TGTGCCAGCTCATTTGTAAACACCGGGGAGCTGTTTTTT. This codes for CASSFVNTGELFF. The chain uses TRBV18 and TRBJ2-2; D gene ambiguous. This CDR3 comprises 13 residues. Germline V gene data show CDR1 as KGHSH and CDR2 as LQKENI. Trimming took off 5 bases at V and 2 bases at J, with 6 bases between the two ends.